The sequence of this T cell receptor beta chain was determined in a study of blood T cell repertoires in COVID-19 (dated by TCRdb to between 2020 and 2021). Looking at the study overall: The collaborator samples originated in the United States, Italy and Spain and spanned the acute and convalescent phases of COVID-19. The prospective study material was composed of cDNA or gDNA derived from T cells, B-cell-depleted T cells, or PBMCs. Where available, HLA class I and class II types were taken from metadata supplied by the sample provider and were not determined by assay-based typing. The dataset comprised deeply sampled blood TCRbeta repertoires from subjects exposed to, actively infected with, or recovered from COVID-19. Samples were obtained from the ongoing ImmuneRACE study (first 160 participants) and from about 1,300 subjects provided by 6 global collaborators. A de-identified subject ID, COVID-19 status, age in years and sex were almost always included in the sample metadata. The repertoires were made available in a free public database intended to serve as a resource for research on the immune response to SARS-CoV-2. Overall results and qualifications from the work: How much clinical and demographic metadata was included differed by source and by participant, and the metadata was provided uncurated.

Enrolling through a virtual design, the prospective study's participants ranged in age from roughly 18 to 95 years and lived across some 23 United States geographic areas. In the prospective study, cohorts were assigned on the basis of participant-reported clinical history obtained from a screening survey and a study questionnaire. Exposed participants had been in contact, within 2 weeks of entering the study, with a person who had a PCR-confirmed or clinician-diagnosed case of COVID-19. In the prospective study, mobile phlebotomists collected whole blood, serum and a nasopharyngeal or oropharyngeal swab from each participant. Prospective study participants could optionally give additional blood draws and questionnaires over an approximately 2-month period. Before DNA extraction, prospective study blood samples were shipped either frozen or at room temperature. Inclusive of the bounding cysteine and phenylalanine, the CDR3 is 16 residues long. Only the CDR3 region is kept as DNA, spanning 48 bases read in frame from base 1. Taken from the germline V gene, the CDR1 and CDR2 loops are KGHSH and LQKENI. Trimming costs V 1 base and J 0 bases, and their ends lie 10 bases apart.

The immunoSEQ Assay, a bias-controlled multiplex PCR, was used to amplify TCRbeta CDR3 regions from genomic DNA. The paper's processing steps were these. The number of nucleated cells in each sample was estimated from the amplification of reference gene primers within the assay. To quantify the absolute abundance of each unique TCRbeta CDR3 rearrangement, sequence reads were collapsed and filtered. For each sample, productive Simpson clonality was calculated as the square root of Simpson's diversity index across productive rearrangements. The source is immuneACCESS, and TCRdb retained only in-frame sequences with V and J called. Part of the clones is not carried over; for the studies checked, unresolved V genes explain less than half of this, and the remainder is unexplained. For V, J and clone size, that table is used; D and trimming come from the DNA. For this sample there are approximately 300,000 clones; 85% appear just once. The ten largest account for about 1.9% of the sample.

Worth noting for this clone: It lacks a known antigen. No much larger clonotype is one base removed from it; base qualities were not supplied.

The sequencing sample was made of PBMCs or T cells enriched from blood (not recorded which). The origin of this receptor is a woman aged 25-40 years who had been exposed to COVID-19. Here the chain combines TRBV18 and TRBJ1-3; the D region possibly corresponds to TRBD1 (5 bases align). At the DNA level, the sequence is TGTGCCAGCTCACCACGTGACAGTTCCTCTGGAAACACCATATATTTT. Its translation reads: CASSPRDSSSGNTIYF.